The 17 T cell receptor beta chains presented below share a single source sample, sequenced in a study of sequential checkpoint blockade in melanoma. The repertoire was sequenced with immunoSEQ multiplex PCR; TCRdb's copy has only in-frame clones and lacks some. The repertoire holds about 16,000 clones, 85% to 95% seen once, with 24% in the top ten. As to treatment: randomized to nivolumab then ipilimumab (arm A) or the reverse (arm B). The source was CD8+ T cells sorted from blood (inferred from file names), collected from a patient given nivolumab and ipilimumab in sequence. All receptors come from a human donor with melanoma.

This clone has a single count. The chain recombines TRBV7-2 with TRBJ2-7, with a possible D match to TRBD2 (5 bases). Germline V gene data show CDR1 as SGHTA and CDR2 as FQGNSA. Trimming cost V 2 bases and J 0 bases, with 8 bases left between them. The CDR3 consists of 14 residues. The CDR3, as DNA: TGTGCCAGCAGCTTAACCGGGGACTCCTACGAGCAGTACTTC. The encoded protein is CASSLTGDSYEQYF.

This clone was counted between two and nine times. The CDR3 DNA reads as TGTGCCAGCAGTGAAACGGGAGGGGTTTACGAGCAGTACGTC. Translating it yields CASSETGGVYEQYV. The chain is built from TRBV6-1 and TRBJ2-7, with 8 bases aligning to TRBD2. Germline V gene sequence: CDR1 MNHNS, CDR2 SASEGT. J was trimmed by 4 bases and V by 2 bases; bases with no gene match: 4. The CDR3 consists of 14 residues.

The chain combines TRBV28 with TRBJ2-1, with 14 positions matching TRBD2. V was clipped by 7 bases and J by 4 bases; unmatched bases: 9. This CDR3 contains 17 residues. Germline CDR1 and CDR2: MDHEN and SYDVKM. The DNA of the CDR3 is TGTGCCAGCACCTCGGGACTAGCGGGGGCGGTTTACAATGAGCAGTTCTTC. Protein sequence: CASTSGLAGAVYNEQFF. The whole variable domain, remainder taken from reference TRBV28 and TRBJ2-1, is DVKVTQSSRYLVKRTGEKVFLECVQDMDHENMFWYRQDPGLGLRLIYFSYDVKMKEKGDIPEGYSVSREKKERFSLILESASTNQTSMYLCASTSGLAGAVYNEQFFGPGTRLTVL.

The rearrangement joins TRBV19 to TRBJ1-1; D uncertain. V lost 1 base, J lost 0 bases, and 3 bases lay in between. The germline CDR1 and CDR2 sequences are LNHDA and SQIVND (reference sequence). The CDR3 runs to 13 residues. The CDR3 spells CASSIVVNTEAFF. The CDR3 nucleotides read TGTGCCAGTAGTATAGTAGTGAACACTGAAGCTTTCTTT.

The rearrangement uses TRBV27 and TRBJ2-1, with D perhaps TRBD2 (5 bases). In germline, CDR1 is MNHEY, CDR2 SMNVEV (reference sequence). The CDR3 totals 12 residues. The germline V and J ends were trimmed by 2 bases and 8 bases, with 7 bases remaining between them. The CDR3 sequence is CASSLGGHEQFF. The CDR3 nucleotides are TGTGCCAGCAGTTTAGGCGGGCATGAGCAGTTCTTC.

The chain joins TRBV30 to TRBJ2-7; D may be TRBD2 (5 bases). The CDR3 contains 13 residues. Germline CDR1 GTSNPN, CDR2 SVGIG (reference sequence). The ends were cut back, 2 bases at V and 2 bases at J, with 10 bases in the middle. The CDR3 bases are TGTGCCTGGAGTAGCGGCAGGACCTACGAGCAGTACGTC. It yields the protein CAWSSGRTYEQYV.

This chain joins TRBV9 and TRBJ1-6; no firm D call. Germline V gene lookup returns CDR1 SGDLS and CDR2 YYNGEE. V lost 0 bases to trimming and J lost 6 bases, with 7 bases between them. This CDR3 spans 14 amino acids. CDR3 sequence reads: CASSVAYSNSPLHF. CDR3 DNA: TGTGCCAGCAGCGTAGCTTATAGTAATTCACCCCTCCACTTT.

The CDR3 here is CASSPMGQSYEQYF. The CDR3 DNA sequence: TGTGCCAGCAGCCCCATGGGACAGTCCTACGAGCAGTACTTC. The J gene is TRBJ2-7, the V gene TRBV9, with 7 bases identical to TRBD1. Germline V gives CDR1 SGDLS, CDR2 YYNGEE. V trimming: 4 bases; J trimming: 1 base; junction bases outside the gene matches: 5. This CDR3 is 14 amino acids long. The complete variable domain, with remaining parts taken from reference TRBV9 and TRBJ2-7, reads DSGVTQTPKHLITATGQRVTLRCSPRSGDLSVYWYQQSLDQGLQFLIQYYNGEERAKGNILERFSAQQFPDLHSELNLSSLELGDSALYFCASSPMGQSYEQYFGPGTRLTVT.

Comment on this clone: A junction end diverges from the germline sequence, so it may reflect a read error. The chain carries TRBV6-5 and TRBJ1-2; no clear D. Germline lookup yields CDR1 MNHEY and CDR2 SVGAGI. This CDR3 region has 12 residues. CDR3: CATSWGESGYTF. The CDR3 nucleotides read TGTGCCACCAGTTGGGGAGAATCTGGCTACACCTTC.

The V gene is TRBV19, the J gene TRBJ2-1; possible D gene TRBD1, 5 bases. V was cut by 7 bases and J by 0 bases, with 13 bases left in between. The germline V gene encodes CDR1 LNHDA and CDR2 SQIVND (reference sequence). CDR3 length: 15 residues. The CDR3 is CASTPGQSSYNEQFF. Here the CDR3 DNA reads TGTGCCAGTACCCCTGGACAAAGCTCCTACAATGAGCAGTTCTTC.

The chain combines TRBV9 with TRBJ1-1; no clear D gene. CDR3 size: 13 residues. V lost 1 base and J lost 1, with 5 bases in between. Germline assignment: CDR1 SGDLS and CDR2 YYNGEE. The chain's CDR3 is CASSVQENTEAFF. For the CDR3, the DNA is TGTGCCAGCAGCGTACAGGAGAACACTGAAGCTTTCTTT.

V gene TRBV5-6 combines with J gene TRBJ2-7, with 9 nucleotides matching TRBD2. The V segment lost 2 bases and the J segment 7 bases; nucleotides outside the gene matches: 7. The CDR3 is 14 residues long. Germline V CDR1 and CDR2: SGHDT, YYEEEE. CDR3 coding DNA: TGTGCCAGCAGCTTTCCGACTAGCGGTAGAGAGCAGTACTTC. Encoded protein: CASSFPTSGREQYF.

V and J are TRBV6-6 and TRBJ1-5; D is perhaps TRBD1 (6 bases). The V and J ends lost 6 bases and 6 bases respectively, with 12 bases between them. Per the germline V gene, CDR1 is MNHNY and CDR2 is SVGAGI (reference sequence). This CDR3 has 13 residues. CDR3 DNA sequence: TGTGCCAGCAGACCTTTACAGGGTCAGCCCCAGCATTTT. Its protein product is CASRPLQGQPQHF.

The chain is built from TRBV5-1 and TRBJ2-7, with TRBD1 matching over 7 bases. Per germline, CDR1 SGHRS and CDR2 YFSETQ. V trimming: 4 bases; J trimming: 7 bases; junction bases outside the gene matches: 11. The length of the CDR3 is 14 residues. The CDR3 DNA follows: TGCGCCAGCAGCCAAACAGGGGCTTGGGATGAGCAGTACTTC. It yields the protein CASSQTGAWDEQYF.

J is TRBJ2-5 and V is TRBV5-6, with 8 bases that match TRBD2. Germline CDR1 SGHDT, CDR2 YYEEEE. The CDR3 has 18 residues. V was pared by 1 base and J by 1 base, with 12 bases of the junction left unmatched. The CDR3 DNA reads TGTGCCAGCAGCTTGATGGTAACGGAGCGGGGGCCCCAAGAGACCCAGTACTTC. Its protein product is CASSLMVTERGPQETQYF.

V is TRBV7-5 and J is TRBJ2-7; TRBD2, the D gene given by the table, was not confirmed from the DNA. TRBV7-5 is described as a pseudogene. The CDR3 has 16 amino acids. CDR3 DNA: TGTGCCAGAAGCTTATTGGGGGGGGTGCGCTCCTACGAGCAGTACGTC. Its protein is CARSLLGGVRSYEQYV.

The rearrangement links TRBV27 to TRBJ2-1; no clear D. Germline lookup yields CDR1 MNHEY and CDR2 SMNVEV (reference sequence). Trimming pared 0 bases from V and 3 bases from J, leaving 24 bases between. The CDR3 length is 20 residues. CDR3 protein: CASSLSPVRASLSFYNEQFF. In nucleotides, the CDR3 is TGTGCCAGCAGTTTATCGCCGGTCCGCGCATCCCTCTCGTTCTACAATGAGCAGTTCTTC.